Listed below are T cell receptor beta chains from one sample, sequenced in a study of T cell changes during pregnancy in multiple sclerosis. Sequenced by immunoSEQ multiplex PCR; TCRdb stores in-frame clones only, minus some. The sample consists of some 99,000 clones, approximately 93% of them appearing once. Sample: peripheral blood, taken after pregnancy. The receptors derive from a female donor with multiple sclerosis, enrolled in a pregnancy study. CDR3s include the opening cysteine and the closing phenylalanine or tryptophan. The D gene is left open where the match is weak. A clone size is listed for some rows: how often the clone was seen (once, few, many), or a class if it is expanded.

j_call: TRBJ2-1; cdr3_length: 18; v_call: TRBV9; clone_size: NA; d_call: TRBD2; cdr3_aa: CASSVATLGSGRRYEQFF; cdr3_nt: TGTGCCAGCAGCGTAGCTACCTTAGGTAGCGGGCGCCGGTATGAGCAGTTCTTC
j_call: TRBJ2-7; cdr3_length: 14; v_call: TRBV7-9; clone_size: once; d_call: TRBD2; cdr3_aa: CASGGRGSSYEQYF; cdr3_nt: TGTGCCAGCGGCGGGAGAGGGAGCTCCTACGAGCAGTACTTC
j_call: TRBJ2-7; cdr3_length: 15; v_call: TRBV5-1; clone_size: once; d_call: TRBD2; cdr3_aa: CASSLPAGGSDEQYF; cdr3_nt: TGCGCCAGCAGCTTACCGGCGGGGGGCAGCGACGAGCAGTACTTC
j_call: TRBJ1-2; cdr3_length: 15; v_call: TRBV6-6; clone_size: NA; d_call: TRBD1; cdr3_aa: CASSSSGQGAYGYTF; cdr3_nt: TGTGCCAGCAGTTCGAGCGGACAGGGGGCTTATGGCTACACCTTC
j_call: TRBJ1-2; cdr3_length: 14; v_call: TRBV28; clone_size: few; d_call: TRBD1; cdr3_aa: CASSPADRDYGYTF; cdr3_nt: TGTGCCAGCAGTCCCGCGGACAGGGACTATGGCTACACCTTC
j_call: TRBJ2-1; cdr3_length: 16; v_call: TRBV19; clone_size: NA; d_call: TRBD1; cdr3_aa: CASSSWTGGSYNEQFF; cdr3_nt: TGTGCCAGTAGTTCGTGGACAGGGGGCTCCTACAATGAGCAGTTCTTC
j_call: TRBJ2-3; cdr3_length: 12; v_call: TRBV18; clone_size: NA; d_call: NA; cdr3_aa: CASSPILGTQYF; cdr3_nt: TGTGCCAGCTCACCTATTCTTGGCACGCAGTATTTT
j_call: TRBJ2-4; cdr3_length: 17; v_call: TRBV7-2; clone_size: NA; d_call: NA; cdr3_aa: CASSLGLGRGGGNIQYF; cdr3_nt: TGTGCCAGCAGCTTAGGGTTGGGTAGGGGCGGTGGAAACATTCAGTACTTC
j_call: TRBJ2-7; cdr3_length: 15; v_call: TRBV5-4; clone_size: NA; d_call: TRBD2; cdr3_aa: CASSRLAEQQYEQYF; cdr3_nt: TGTGCCAGCAGCCGACTAGCGGAGCAACAATACGAGCAGTACTTC
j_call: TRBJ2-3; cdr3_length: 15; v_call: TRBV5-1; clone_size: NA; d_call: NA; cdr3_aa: CASSLGGDSTDTQYF; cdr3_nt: TGCGCCAGCAGCTTGGGCGGAGATAGCACAGATACGCAGTATTTT
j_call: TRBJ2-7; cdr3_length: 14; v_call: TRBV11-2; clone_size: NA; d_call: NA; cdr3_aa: CASSPHGFEYEQYF; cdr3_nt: TGTGCCAGCAGCCCCCATGGCTTTGAATACGAGCAGTACTTC
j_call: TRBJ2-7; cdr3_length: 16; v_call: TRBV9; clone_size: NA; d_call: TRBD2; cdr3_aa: CASSVALASGRYEQYF; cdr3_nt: TGTGCCAGCAGCGTAGCTCTGGCTAGCGGGAGGTACGAGCAGTACTTC
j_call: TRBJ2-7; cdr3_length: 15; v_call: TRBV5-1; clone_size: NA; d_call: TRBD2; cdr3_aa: CASRGRSGSMDEQYF; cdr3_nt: TGCGCCAGCAGGGGAAGGAGCGGGAGTATGGACGAGCAGTACTTC
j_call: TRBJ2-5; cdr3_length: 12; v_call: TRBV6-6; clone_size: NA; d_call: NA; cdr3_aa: CASNGGQETQYF; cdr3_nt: TGTGCCAGTAACGGGGGTCAAGAGACCCAGTACTTC
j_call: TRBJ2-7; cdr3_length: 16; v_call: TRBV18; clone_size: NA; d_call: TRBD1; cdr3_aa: CASSPRTGPLLTEQYF; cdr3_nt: TGTGCCAGCTCACCGCGGACAGGGCCCCTCCTTACCGAGCAGTACTTC
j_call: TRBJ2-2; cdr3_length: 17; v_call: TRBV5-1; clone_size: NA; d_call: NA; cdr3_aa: CASSFAGGQINTGELFF; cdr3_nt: TGCGCCAGCAGCTTTGCCGGGGGACAGATTAACACCGGGGAGCTGTTTTTT
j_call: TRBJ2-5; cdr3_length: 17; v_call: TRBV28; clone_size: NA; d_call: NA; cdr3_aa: CASSLPPGQAGLKTQYF; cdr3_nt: TGTGCCAGCAGTTTACCGCCTGGACAGGCGGGATTGAAGACCCAGTACTTC
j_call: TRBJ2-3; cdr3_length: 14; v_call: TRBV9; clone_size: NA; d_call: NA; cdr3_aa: CASSAQGGTDTQYF; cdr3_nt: TGTGCCAGCAGCGCCCAAGGGGGCACAGATACGCAGTATTTT
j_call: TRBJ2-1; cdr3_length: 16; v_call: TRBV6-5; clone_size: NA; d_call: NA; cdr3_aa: CASSYSIRVSYNEQFF; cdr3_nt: TGTGCCAGCAGTTACTCGATACGCGTATCCTACAATGAGCAGTTCTTC
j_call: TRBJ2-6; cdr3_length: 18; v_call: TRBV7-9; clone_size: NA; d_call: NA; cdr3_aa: CASSIELYHDSRANVLTF; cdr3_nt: TGTGCCAGCAGCATAGAGTTATACCATGACAGTCGGGCCAACGTCCTGACTTTC
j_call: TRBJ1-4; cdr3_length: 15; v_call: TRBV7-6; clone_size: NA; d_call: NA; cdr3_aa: CASSPTGLVNEKLFF; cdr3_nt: TGTGCCAGCAGCCCTACCGGACTGGTTAATGAAAAACTGTTTTTT
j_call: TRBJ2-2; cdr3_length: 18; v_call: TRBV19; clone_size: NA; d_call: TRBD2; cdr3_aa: CASSSLYRRENSTGELFF; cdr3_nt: TGTGCCAGTAGTAGTTTATATAGGCGGGAGAACTCCACCGGGGAGCTGTTTTTT
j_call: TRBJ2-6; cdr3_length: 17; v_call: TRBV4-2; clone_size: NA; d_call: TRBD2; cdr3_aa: CASSPPAGYSGANVLTF; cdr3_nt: TGTGCCAGCAGTCCTCCAGCGGGGTACTCTGGGGCCAACGTCCTGACTTTC
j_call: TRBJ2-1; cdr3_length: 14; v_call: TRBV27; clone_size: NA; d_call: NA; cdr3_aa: CASSPLPLYNEQFF; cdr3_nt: TGTGCCAGCAGTCCTCTCCCACTGTACAATGAGCAGTTCTTC
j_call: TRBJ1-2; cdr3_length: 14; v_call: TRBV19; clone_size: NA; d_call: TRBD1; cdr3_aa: CASSAQGGGYGYTF; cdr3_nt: TGTGCCAGTAGTGCACAGGGGGGGGGCTATGGCTACACCTTC
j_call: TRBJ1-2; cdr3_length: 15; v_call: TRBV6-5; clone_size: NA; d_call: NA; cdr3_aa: CASRESPGAPYGYTF; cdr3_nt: TGTGCCAGCAGAGAAAGCCCAGGGGCCCCCTATGGCTACACCTTC
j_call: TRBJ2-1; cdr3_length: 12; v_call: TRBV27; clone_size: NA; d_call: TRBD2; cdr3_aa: CASRGRVNEQFF; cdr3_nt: TGTGCCAGCAGGGGGAGGGTCAATGAGCAGTTCTTC
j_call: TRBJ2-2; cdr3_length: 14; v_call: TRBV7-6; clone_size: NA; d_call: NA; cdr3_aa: CASSLDRGTGELFF; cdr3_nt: TGTGCCAGCAGCTTAGATAGGGGGACCGGGGAGCTGTTTTTT
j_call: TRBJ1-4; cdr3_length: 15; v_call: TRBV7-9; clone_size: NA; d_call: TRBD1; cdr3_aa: CASSRSGQVPEKLFF; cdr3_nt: TGTGCCAGCAGTAGATCAGGACAGGTACCGGAAAAACTGTTTTTT
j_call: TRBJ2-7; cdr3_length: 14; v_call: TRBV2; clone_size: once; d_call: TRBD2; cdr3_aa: CASKEGTGGHEQYF; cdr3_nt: TGTGCCAGCAAGGAAGGGACGGGAGGGCACGAGCAGTACTTC
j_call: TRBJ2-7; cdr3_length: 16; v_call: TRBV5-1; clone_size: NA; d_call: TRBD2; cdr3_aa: CASSLGLAGAAYEQYF; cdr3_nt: TGCGCCAGCAGCTTGGGGCTAGCGGGAGCCGCCTACGAGCAGTACTTC
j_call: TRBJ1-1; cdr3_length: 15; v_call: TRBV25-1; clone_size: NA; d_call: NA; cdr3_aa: CASSPSGEGNTEAFF; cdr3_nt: TGTGCCAGCAGCCCATCTGGGGAGGGCAACACTGAAGCTTTCTTT
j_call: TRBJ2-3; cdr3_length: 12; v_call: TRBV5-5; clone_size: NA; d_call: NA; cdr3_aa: CASSFQLTTQYF; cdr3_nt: TGTGCCAGCAGCTTCCAACTTACTACGCAGTATTTT
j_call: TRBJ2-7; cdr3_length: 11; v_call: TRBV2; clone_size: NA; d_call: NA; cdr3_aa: CASSYSREQYF; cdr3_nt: TGTGCCAGCAGCTACAGTCGCGAGCAGTACTTC
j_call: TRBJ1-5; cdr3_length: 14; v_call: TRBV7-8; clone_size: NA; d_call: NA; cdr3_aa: CASSLAGAGQPQHF; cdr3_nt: TGTGCCAGCAGCTTAGCGGGGGCAGGACAGCCCCAGCATTTT
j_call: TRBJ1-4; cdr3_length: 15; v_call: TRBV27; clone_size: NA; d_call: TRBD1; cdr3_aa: CASSLEGAGNEKLFF; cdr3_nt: TGTGCCAGCAGTTTAGAGGGGGCCGGTAATGAAAAACTGTTTTTT
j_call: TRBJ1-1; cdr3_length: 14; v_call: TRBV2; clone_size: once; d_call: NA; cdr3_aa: CAMNEMGGNTEAFF; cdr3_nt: TGTGCCATGAATGAAATGGGGGGGAACACTGAAGCTTTCTTT
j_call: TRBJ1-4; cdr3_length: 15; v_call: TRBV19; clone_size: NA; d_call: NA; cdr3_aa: CASSRNMRVNEKLFF; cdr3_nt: TGTGCCAGTAGTAGAAACATGAGGGTCAATGAAAAACTGTTTTTT
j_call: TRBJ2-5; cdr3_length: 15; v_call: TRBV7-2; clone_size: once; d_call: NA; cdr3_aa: CASSPPPSVKETQYF; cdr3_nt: TGTGCCAGCAGCCCGCCCCCTAGCGTTAAAGAGACCCAGTACTTC
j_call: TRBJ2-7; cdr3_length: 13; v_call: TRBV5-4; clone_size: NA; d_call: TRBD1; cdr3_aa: CASSAGQGVEQYF; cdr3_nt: TGTGCCAGCAGCGCGGGACAGGGGGTCGAGCAGTACTTC
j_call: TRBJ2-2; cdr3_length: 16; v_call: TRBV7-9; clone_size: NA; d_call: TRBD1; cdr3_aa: CASTFVGQGGTGELFF; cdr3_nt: TGTGCCAGCACCTTCGTGGGACAGGGTGGAACCGGGGAGCTGTTTTTT